This TCR beta chain was identified during a study of cytotoxic CD8 clonotypes in ibrutinib-treated CLL. Across the whole study: Response samples were obtained once patients had received a median approximately 11 months of treatment, range 6 to 36.

Sequencing sought depths of 1 in 200,000 to 1 in 1 million T cells. The method was immunoSEQ multiplex PCR; TCRdb's version includes in-frame clones alone and lacks a portion of them. Of almost 85,000 clones in the sample, about 86% are singletons; the top ten hold less than 6.5%. Notes on this clone: The germline gene is not matched at one end of the junction; a read error may be the cause.

The source of this sequence is a human donor with chronic lymphocytic leukemia. Source: PBMCs, taken before ibrutinib treatment.

CDR3 sequence: CSVRLVGEQFF. The CDR3 region has the DNA TGCAGTGTTAGACTAGTCGGTGAGCAGTTCTTC. The V gene is TRBV20-1, the J gene TRBJ2-1; a weak D match, TRBD2 (6 bases). The CDR3 is 11 amino acids. From germline, CDR1 is DFQATT and CDR2 SNEGSKA (reference sequence).